This T cell receptor beta chain was obtained from a study of prognosis after radiotherapy for stage I lung cancer. CDR3 of TCR beta was amplified from genomic DNA via a two-round multiplex PCR. Initially, in first-round PCR, primers specific to each TRBV and TRBJ gene were used. TCRdb independently ran MiXCR on the multiplex PCR reads; one entry per CDR3 protein. The sample contains some 28,000 distinct CDR3 sequences, about a third of which appear only once. CDR1 and CDR2 (germline): LNHDA, SQIVND (reference sequence). Trimming pared 3 bases from V and 6 bases from J, leaving 15 bases between. The CDR3 is made up of 15 amino acids.

This rearrangement joins TRBV19 to TRBJ2-1, with D possibly matching TRBD2 (6 bases). The sequence was collected from a donor aged 50 or older with non-small cell lung cancer. This sample comprised PBMCs, obtained before or after stereotactic body radiation therapy (not recorded which). The CDR3 loop is CASSIGLLGGNEQFF. In DNA form, the CDR3 reads TGTGCCAGTAGTATTGGACTATTGGGGGGCAATGAGCAGTTCTTC.